The present entry profiles one T cell receptor (beta chain) with its context. Its antigen is still unknown. This specimen belongs to a study of cytomegalovirus exposure and HLA in healthy donors. Study as a whole: The same platform was used for the approximately 120 validation repertoires as for the roughly 660 first-cohort repertoires, as reported in a later analysis.

This CDR3 contains 14 residues. Germline-derived CDR1 and CDR2 are MNHEY and SVGAGI. After removal of 6 bases from V and 4 bases from J, the junction contained 7 bases not matched to a gene. The study, taken as a whole, reports: Cytomegalovirus status was reportedly diagnosed by the classifier with high sensitivity and specificity. The tendency of first-cohort TCR clusters to co-occur in the 100 to 150 validation repertoires was identified by a subsequent analysis. Researchers counted around 160 TCR beta chains as cytomegalovirus-associated.

Profiled with immunoSEQ multiplex PCR; TCRdb holds only in-frame clones, not every one. The table includes some 75,000 clones, around 96% detected once. The receptor was derived from a woman aged 18-29 years in good health and CMV-seronegative. The specimen sequenced was PBMCs. J is TRBJ2-7 and V is TRBV6-5; 9 bases are a match to TRBD2. The CDR3 region is CASSQAGGRYEQYF. As DNA, the CDR3 is TGTGCCAGCAGCCAAGCGGGAGGAAGGTACGAGCAGTACTTC.